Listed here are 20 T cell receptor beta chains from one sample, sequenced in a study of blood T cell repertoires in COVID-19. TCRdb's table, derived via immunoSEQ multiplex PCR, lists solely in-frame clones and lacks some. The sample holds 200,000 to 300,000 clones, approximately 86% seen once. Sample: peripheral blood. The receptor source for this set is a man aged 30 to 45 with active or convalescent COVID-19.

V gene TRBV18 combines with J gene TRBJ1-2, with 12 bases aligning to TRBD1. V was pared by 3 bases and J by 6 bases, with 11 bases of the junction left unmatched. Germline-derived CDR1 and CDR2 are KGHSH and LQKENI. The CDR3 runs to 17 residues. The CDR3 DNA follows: TGTGCCAGCTCACCCCCACCGGGGACAGGGGGCTTGGATGGCTACACCTTC. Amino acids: CASSPPPGTGGLDGYTF.

The CDR3 reads CASSPRLAGGGQETQYF. CDR3 bases: TGTGCCAGCAGCCCCAGACTAGCGGGGGGAGGGCAAGAGACCCAGTACTTC. The rearrangement uses TRBV7-6 and TRBJ2-5; 13 bases fit TRBD2. This CDR3 contains 17 residues. The V segment lost 5 bases and the J segment 2 bases; nucleotides outside the gene matches: 8. The germline CDR1 and CDR2 sequences are SGHVS and FNYEAQ.

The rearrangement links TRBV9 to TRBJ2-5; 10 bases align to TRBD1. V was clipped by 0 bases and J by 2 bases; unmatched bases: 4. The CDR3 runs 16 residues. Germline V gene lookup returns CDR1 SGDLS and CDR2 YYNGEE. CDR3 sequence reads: CASSVGQGARQETQYF. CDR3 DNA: TGTGCCAGCAGCGTAGGACAGGGGGCTCGTCAAGAGACCCAGTACTTC.

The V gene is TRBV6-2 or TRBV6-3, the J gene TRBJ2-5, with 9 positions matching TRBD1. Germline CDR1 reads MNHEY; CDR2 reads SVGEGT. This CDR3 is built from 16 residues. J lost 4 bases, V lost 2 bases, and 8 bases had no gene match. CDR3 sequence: CASSYTSGTGRETQYF. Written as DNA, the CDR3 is TGTGCCAGCAGTTACACGTCCGGGACAGGGCGAGAGACCCAGTACTTC.

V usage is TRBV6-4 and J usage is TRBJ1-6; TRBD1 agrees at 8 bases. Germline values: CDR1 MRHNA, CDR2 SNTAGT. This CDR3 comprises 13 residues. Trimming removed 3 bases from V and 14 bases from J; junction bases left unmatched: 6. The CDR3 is CASSEGTGHTLHF. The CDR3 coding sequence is TGTGCCAGCAGTGAAGGGACAGGTCATACCCTCCACTTT.

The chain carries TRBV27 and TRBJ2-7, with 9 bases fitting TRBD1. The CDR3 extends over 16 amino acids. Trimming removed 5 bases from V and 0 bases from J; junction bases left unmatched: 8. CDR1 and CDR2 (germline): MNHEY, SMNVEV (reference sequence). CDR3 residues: CASSATQGASSYEQYF. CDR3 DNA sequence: TGTGCCAGCAGTGCAACACAGGGGGCGAGCTCCTACGAGCAGTACTTC.

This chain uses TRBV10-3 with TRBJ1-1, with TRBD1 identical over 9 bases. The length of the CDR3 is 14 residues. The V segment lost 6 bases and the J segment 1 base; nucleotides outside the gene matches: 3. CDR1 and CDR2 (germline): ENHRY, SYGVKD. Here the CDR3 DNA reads TGTGCCATCAGGGAACAGGGGGCGAACACTGAAGCTTTCTTT. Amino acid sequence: CAIREQGANTEAFF.

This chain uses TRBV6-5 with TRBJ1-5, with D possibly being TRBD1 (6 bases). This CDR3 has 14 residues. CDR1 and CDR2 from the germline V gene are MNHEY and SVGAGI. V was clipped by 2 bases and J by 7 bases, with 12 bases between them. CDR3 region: CASSYPGAGQPQHF. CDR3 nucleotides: TGTGCCAGCAGTTACCCAGGGGCCGGGCAGCCCCAGCATTTT.

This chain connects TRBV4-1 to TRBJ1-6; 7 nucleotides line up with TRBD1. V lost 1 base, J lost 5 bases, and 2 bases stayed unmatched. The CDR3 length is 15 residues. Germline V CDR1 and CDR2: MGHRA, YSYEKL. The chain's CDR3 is CASSQVDRDNSPLHF. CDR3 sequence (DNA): TGCGCCAGCAGCCAAGTTGACAGGGATAATTCACCCCTCCACTTT.

For the CDR3, the DNA is TGTGCCAGCAACATCGGAGGGCTCCGGGGTGAGCAGTTCTTC. Translating it yields CASNIGGLRGEQFF. This rearrangement joins TRBV2 to TRBJ2-1; perhaps TRBD2 as D (6 bases). The germline CDR1 and CDR2 sequences are SNHLY and FYNNEI. CDR3 length equals 14 residues. V lost 7 bases to trimming and J lost 9 bases, with 19 bases between them.

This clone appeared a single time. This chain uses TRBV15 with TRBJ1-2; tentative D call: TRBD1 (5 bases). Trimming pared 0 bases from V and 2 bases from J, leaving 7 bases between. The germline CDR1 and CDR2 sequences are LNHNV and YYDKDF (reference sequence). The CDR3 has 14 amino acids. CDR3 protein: CATSRETGNYGYTF. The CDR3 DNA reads TGTGCCACCAGCAGAGAAACAGGAAACTATGGCTACACCTTC.

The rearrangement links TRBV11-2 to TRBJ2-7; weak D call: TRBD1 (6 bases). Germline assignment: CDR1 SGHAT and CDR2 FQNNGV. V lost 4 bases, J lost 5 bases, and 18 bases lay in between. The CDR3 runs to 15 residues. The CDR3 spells CASSSFDRLGHEQYF. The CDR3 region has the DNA TGTGCCAGCAGCTCATTCGACAGGCTGGGCCACGAGCAGTACTTC.

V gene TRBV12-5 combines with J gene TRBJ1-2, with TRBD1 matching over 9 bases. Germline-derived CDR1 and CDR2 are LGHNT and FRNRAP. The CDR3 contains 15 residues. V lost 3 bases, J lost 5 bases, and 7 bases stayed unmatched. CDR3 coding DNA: TGTGCTAGTGGTTTTACAGGGGGCCCCCTTTATGGCTACACCTTC. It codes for CASGFTGGPLYGYTF.

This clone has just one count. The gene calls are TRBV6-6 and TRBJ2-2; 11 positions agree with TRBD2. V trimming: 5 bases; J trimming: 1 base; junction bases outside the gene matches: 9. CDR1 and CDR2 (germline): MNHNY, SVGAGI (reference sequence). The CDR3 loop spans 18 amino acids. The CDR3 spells CASSGSFGLAGNTGELFF. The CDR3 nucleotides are TGTGCCAGCAGTGGATCATTCGGACTAGCGGGGAACACCGGGGAGCTGTTTTTT.

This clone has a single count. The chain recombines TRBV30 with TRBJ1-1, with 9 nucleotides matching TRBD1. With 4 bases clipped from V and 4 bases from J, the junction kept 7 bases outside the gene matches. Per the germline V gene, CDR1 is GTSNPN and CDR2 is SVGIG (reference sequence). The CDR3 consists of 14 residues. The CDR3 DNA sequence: TGTGCCTGGACGTCGGGACAGGGAGGCACTGAAGCTTTCTTT. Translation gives CAWTSGQGGTEAFF.

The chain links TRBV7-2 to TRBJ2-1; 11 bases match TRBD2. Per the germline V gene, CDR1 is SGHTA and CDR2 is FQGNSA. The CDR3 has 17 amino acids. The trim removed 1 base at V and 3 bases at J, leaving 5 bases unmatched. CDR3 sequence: CASSLGPSGGFYNEQFF. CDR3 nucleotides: TGTGCCAGCAGCTTAGGACCTAGCGGGGGGTTCTACAATGAGCAGTTCTTC. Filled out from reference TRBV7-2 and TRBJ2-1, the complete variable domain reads GAGVSQSPSNKVTEKGKDVELRCDPISGHTALYWYRQSLGQGLEFLIYFQGNSAPDKSGLPSDRFSAERTGGSVSTLTIQRTQQEDSAVYLCASSLGPSGGFYNEQFFGPGTRLTVL.

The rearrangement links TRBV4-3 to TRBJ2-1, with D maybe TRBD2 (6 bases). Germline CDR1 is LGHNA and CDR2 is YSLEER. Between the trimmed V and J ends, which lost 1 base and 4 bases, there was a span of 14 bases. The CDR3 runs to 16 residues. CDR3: CASSQAGQGGYNEQFF. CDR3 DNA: TGCGCCAGCAGCCAAGCAGGGCAGGGAGGTTACAATGAGCAGTTCTTC.

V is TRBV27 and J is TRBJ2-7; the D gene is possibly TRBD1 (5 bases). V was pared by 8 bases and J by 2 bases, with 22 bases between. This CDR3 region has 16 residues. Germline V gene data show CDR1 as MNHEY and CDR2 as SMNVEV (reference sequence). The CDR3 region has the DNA TGTGCCAGCCACCGCGTTTCCCAGGGAAGCGCCTACGAGCAGTACTTC. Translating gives CASHRVSQGSAYEQYF.

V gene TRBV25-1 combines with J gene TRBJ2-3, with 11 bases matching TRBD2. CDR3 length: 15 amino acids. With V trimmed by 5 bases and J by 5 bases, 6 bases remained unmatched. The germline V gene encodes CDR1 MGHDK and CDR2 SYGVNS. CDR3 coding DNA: TGTGCCAGCAGTTATAGCGGGGGGGCCTTAGATACGCAGTATTTT. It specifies CASSYSGGALDTQYF.

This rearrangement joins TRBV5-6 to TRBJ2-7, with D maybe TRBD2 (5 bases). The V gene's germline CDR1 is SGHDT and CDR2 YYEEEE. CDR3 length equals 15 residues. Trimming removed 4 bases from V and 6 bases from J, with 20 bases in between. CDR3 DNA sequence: TGTGCCAGCAGCCAACGGGGTTGGGATATGGGCGAGCAGTACTTC. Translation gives CASSQRGWDMGEQYF.